The 6 T cell receptor beta chains listed next were all sequenced from one sample in a study of cytomegalovirus exposure and HLA in healthy donors. The primer mix had 60 Vbeta and 13 Jbeta primers. This table comes from immunoSEQ multiplex PCR, and its TCRdb copy is limited to in-frame clones, with some not included. This sample has over 150,000 clones; 70% to 80% occur once, and the top ten carry 8% to 10%. The sequenced material came from PBMCs. Source of these receptors: a man younger than 35 in good health and CMV-seropositive.

This chain connects TRBV5-6 to TRBJ2-5; the match to TRBD2 covers 7 bases. The V gene's germline CDR1 is SGHDT and CDR2 YYEEEE. This CDR3 is built from 12 residues. CDR3: CATGAGVETQYF. CDR3 DNA: TGTGCGACGGGCGCGGGAGTGGAGACCCAGTACTTC.

The chain recombines TRBV7-2 with TRBJ2-5, with D possibly matching TRBD2 (5 bases). The tail of the sequence fits TRBJ2-7 better, so the J call may be wrong. The CDR3 length is 13 residues. Looked up from germline, CDR1 is SGHTA and CDR2 is FQGNSA. CDR3 coding DNA: TGTGCCAGCAGCTGGACGGACTCATACGAGCAGTACTTC. Residues: CASSWTDSYEQYF.

The chain's CDR3 is CASRATGNTLYGYTF. The CDR3 DNA sequence: TGTGCCAGCAGAGCGACAGGAAATACACTCTATGGCTACACCTTC. The chain has TRBV6-5 and TRBJ1-2; D might be TRBD1 (6 bases). Between the trimmed V and J ends, which lost 6 bases and 4 bases, there was a span of 18 bases. Per germline, CDR1 MNHEY and CDR2 SVGAGI. This CDR3 has 15 residues.

This chain links TRBV6-1 with TRBJ2-7; unclear D gene. The germline gives CDR1 MNHNS, CDR2 SASEGT. V lost 0 bases, J lost 2 bases, and 11 bases lay in between. The CDR3 contains 15 residues. Here the CDR3 reads CASSEAGGVPYEQYF. For the CDR3, the DNA is TGTGCCAGCAGTGAAGCCGGCGGAGTTCCCTACGAGCAGTACTTC.

Only a few counts were recorded for this clone. DNA of the CDR3: TGTGCCAGCAGCTCGGTGCGTACCAATCAGCCCCAGCATTTT. Translated, it gives CASSSVRTNQPQHF. The V gene is TRBV5-6, the J gene TRBJ1-5, with unresolved D. Looked up from germline, CDR1 is SGHDT and CDR2 is YYEEEE. The CDR3 consists of 14 residues. The ends were cut back, 3 bases at V and 3 bases at J, with 10 bases in the middle. Complete variable domain (other parts from reference TRBV5-6 and TRBJ1-5): DAGVTQSPTHLIKTRGQQVTLRCSPKSGHDTVSWYQQALGQGPQFIFQYYEEEERQRGNFPDRFSGHQFPNYSSELNVNALLLGDSALYLCASSSVRTNQPQHFGDGTRLSIL.

V and J are TRBV6-6 and TRBJ1-2; D ambiguous. Germline CDR1 reads MNHNY; CDR2 reads SVGAGI (reference sequence). This CDR3 contains 14 residues. The V gene lost 6 bases and the J gene lost 1 base, with 12 bases spanning the gap. The CDR3 DNA reads TGTGCCAGCAGACCCGCCGGGTATAACTATGGCTACACCTTC. Protein product: CASRPAGYNYGYTF.